This T cell receptor (beta chain) was retrieved from a study of early T cells in non-severe SARS-CoV-2 infection. The overall study: The chains were unpaired, and the sequenced material was bulk RNA from unsorted whole blood.

This clonotype was seen at least ten times. As yet, its antigen is unknown. This CDR3 spans 15 amino acids. Germline V gene data show CDR1 as SGDLS and CDR2 as YYNGEE. Trimming took 0 bases from V and 6 from J; bases not matched to a gene: 8. Study-wide results and limits: Lookups in VDJdb leaned toward anti-spike CD8 responses and missed private and CD4 specificities.

Individual cDNA molecules received unique molecular identifiers during library preparation. TCRdb re-called the 5' RACE reads through MiXCR, storing one row per CDR3 protein. The data hold tens of thousands of distinct CDR3 sequences, with roughly a tenth observed a single time. The sequenced sample consisted of whole blood. The chain carries TRBV9 and TRBJ2-7; 8 nucleotides align to TRBD2. This TCR was recovered from an adult who was a healthcare worker with PCR-confirmed SARS-CoV-2 infection or an uninfected control (not recorded which). The CDR3 nucleotides are TGTGCCAGCAGCGTAGTGCCAGCGGGAGATCTCGAGCAGTACTTC. This sequence encodes CASSVVPAGDLEQYF.